This T cell receptor (beta chain) emerged from a study of blood T cell repertoires in COVID-19. For the study at large: T cells, B-cell-depleted T cells, or PBMCs supplied cDNA or gDNA.

In the original analysis: Estimates of nucleated cell counts were drawn from the amplification of reference gene primers. The assay was immunoSEQ multiplex PCR, and TCRdb's table has in-frame clones only and misses some. That table supplies the V and J calls and clone size; D and trimming were determined from the DNA. Of about 150,000 clones detected, around 84% appear once; the ten largest clones hold roughly 7%. V lost 7 bases to trimming and J lost 1 base, with 13 bases between them. Germline-derived CDR1 and CDR2 are SEHNR and FQNEAQ (reference sequence). CDR3 size: 14 residues. This clone was picked up one time.

Sequenced material: peripheral blood. The rearrangement uses TRBV7-9 and TRBJ1-1, with D hard to call. This sequence originates from a man aged 45 to 65 with active or convalescent COVID-19. The DNA for the CDR3 is TGTGCCAGCACTCCCTTGGCCTCGAACACTGAAGCTTTCTTT. Encoded protein: CASTPLASNTEAFF.